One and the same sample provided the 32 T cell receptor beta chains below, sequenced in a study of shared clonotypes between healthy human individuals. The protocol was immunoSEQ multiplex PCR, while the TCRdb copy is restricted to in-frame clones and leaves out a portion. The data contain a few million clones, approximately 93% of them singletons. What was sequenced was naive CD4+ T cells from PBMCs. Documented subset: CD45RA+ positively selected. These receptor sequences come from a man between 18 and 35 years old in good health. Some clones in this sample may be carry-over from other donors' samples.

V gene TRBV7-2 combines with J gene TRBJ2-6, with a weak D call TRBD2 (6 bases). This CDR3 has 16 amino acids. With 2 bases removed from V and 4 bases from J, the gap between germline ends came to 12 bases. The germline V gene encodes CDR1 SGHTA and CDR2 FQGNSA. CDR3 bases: TGTGCCAGCAGCTTAAGGGGAGGCTCCGGGGCCAACGTCCTGACTTTC. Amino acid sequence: CASSLRGGSGANVLTF.

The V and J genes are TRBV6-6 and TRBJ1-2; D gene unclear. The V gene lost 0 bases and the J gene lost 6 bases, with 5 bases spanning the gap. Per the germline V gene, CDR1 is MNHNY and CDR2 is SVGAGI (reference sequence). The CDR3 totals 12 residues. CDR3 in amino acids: CASSYSNNGYTF. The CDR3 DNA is TGTGCCAGCAGTTACTCGAATAATGGCTACACCTTC.

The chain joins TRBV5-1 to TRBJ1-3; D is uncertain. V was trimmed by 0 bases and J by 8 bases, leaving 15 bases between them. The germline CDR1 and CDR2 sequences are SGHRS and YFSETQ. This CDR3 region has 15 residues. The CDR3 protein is CASSLASVLGDTIYF. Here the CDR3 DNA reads TGCGCCAGCAGCTTGGCGTCTGTACTCGGAGACACCATATATTTT.

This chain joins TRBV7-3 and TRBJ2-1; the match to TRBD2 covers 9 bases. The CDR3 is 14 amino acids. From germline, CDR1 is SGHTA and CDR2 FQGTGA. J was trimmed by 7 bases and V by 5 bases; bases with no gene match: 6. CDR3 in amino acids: CASSISGSANEQFF. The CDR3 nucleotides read TGTGCCAGCAGCATTAGCGGGAGCGCGAATGAGCAGTTCTTC.

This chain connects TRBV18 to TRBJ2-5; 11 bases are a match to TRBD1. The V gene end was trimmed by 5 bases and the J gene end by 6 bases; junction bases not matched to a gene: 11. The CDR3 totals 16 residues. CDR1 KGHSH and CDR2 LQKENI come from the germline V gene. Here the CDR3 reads CASSTGPGQGDQTQYF. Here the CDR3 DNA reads TGTGCCAGCTCAACAGGTCCGGGACAGGGGGACCAGACCCAGTACTTC. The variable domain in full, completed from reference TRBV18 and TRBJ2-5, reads NAGVMQNPRHLVRRRGQEARLRCSPMKGHSHVYWYRQLPEEGLKFMVYLQKENIIDESGMPKERFSAEFPKEGPSILRIQQVVRGDSAAYFCASSTGPGQGDQTQYFGPGTRLLVL.

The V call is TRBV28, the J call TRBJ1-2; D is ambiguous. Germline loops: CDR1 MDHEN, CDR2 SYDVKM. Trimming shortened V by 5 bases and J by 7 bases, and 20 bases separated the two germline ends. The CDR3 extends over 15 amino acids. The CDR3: CASSDRGSVNVGYTF. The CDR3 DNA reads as TGTGCCAGCAGTGACCGGGGTTCGGTAAATGTTGGCTACACCTTC.

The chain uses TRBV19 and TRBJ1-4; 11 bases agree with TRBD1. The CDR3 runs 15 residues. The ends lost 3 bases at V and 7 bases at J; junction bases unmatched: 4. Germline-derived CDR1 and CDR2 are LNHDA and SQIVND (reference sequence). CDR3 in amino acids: CASSIRTGGGEKLFF. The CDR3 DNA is TGTGCCAGTAGTATCCGGACAGGGGGCGGTGAAAAACTGTTTTTT.

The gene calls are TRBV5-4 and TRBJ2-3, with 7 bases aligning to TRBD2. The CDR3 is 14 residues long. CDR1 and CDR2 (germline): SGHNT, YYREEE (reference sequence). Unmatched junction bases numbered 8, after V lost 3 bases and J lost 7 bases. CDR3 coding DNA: TGTGCCAGCAGCTCCAGCGGGGCGGGGAATACGCAGTATTTT. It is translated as CASSSSGAGNTQYF.

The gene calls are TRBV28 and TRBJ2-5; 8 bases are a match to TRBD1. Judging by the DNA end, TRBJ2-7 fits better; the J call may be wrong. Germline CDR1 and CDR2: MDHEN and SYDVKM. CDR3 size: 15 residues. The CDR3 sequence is CASSRTGGTAYEQYF. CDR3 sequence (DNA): TGTGCCAGCAGCCGAACAGGGGGAACCGCCTACGAGCAGTACTTC.

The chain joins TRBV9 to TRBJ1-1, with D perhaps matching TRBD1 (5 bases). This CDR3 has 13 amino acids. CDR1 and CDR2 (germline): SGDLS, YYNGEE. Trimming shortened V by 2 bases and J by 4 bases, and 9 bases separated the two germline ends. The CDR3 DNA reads TGTGCCAGCAGCGTGCATGGGGGCACTGAAGCTTTCTTT. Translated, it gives CASSVHGGTEAFF.

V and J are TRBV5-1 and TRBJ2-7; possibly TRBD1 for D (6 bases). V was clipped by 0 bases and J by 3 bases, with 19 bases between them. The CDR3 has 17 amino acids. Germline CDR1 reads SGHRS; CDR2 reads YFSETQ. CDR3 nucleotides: TGCGCCAGCAGCTTGGGCGGAACAGGGTCGGGATTCTACGAGCAGTACTTC. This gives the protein CASSLGGTGSGFYEQYF.

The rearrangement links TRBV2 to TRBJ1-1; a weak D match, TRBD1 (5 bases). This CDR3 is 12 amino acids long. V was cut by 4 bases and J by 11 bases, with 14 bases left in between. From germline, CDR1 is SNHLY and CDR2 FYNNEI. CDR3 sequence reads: CASSGREGQAFF. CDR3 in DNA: TGTGCCAGCAGTGGGCGTGAGGGGCAGGCTTTCTTT.

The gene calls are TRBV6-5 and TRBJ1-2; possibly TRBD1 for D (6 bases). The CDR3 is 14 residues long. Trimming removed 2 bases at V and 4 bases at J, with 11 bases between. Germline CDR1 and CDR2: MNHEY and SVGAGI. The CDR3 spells CASSYGGLPYGYTF. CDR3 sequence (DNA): TGTGCCAGCAGTTACGGGGGGCTGCCCTATGGCTACACCTTC.

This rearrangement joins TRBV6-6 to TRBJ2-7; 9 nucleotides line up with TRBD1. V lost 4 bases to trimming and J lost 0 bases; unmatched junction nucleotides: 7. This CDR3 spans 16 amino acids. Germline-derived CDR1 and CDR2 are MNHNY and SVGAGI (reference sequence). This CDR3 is CASSFTGTGNSYEQYF. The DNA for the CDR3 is TGTGCCAGCAGTTTCACCGGGACAGGGAACTCCTACGAGCAGTACTTC.

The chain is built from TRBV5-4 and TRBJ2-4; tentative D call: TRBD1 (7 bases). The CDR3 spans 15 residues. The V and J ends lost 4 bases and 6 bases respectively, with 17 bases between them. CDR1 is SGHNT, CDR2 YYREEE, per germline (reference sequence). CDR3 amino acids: CASSNPRGALNIQYF. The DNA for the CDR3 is TGTGCCAGCAGCAACCCCAGGGGGGCTTTAAACATTCAGTACTTC.

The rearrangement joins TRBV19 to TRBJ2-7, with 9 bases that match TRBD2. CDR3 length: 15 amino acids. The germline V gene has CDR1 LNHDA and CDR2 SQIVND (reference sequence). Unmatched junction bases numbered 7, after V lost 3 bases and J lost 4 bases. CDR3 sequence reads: CASSMKSSGTYEQYF. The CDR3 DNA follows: TGTGCCAGTAGTATGAAATCTAGCGGGACTTACGAGCAGTACTTC. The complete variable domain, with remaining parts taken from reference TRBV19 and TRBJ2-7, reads DGGITQSPKYLFRKEGQNVTLSCEQNLNHDAMYWYRQDPGQGLRLIYYSQIVNDFQKGDIAEGYSVSREKKESFPLTVTSAQKNPTAFYLCASSMKSSGTYEQYFGPGTRLTVT.

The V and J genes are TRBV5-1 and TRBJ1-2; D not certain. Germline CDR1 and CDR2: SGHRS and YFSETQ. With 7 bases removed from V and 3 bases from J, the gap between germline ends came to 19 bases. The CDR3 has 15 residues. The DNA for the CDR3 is TGCGCCAGCTTTGATGCCGGGCCCTCTCACTATGGCTACACCTTC. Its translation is CASFDAGPSHYGYTF. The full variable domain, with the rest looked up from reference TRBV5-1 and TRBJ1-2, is KAGVTQTPRYLIKTRGQQVTLSCSPISGHRSVSWYQQTPGQGLQFLFEYFSETQRNKGNFPGRFSGRQFSNSRSEMNVSTLELGDSALYLCASFDAGPSHYGYTFGSGTRLTVV.

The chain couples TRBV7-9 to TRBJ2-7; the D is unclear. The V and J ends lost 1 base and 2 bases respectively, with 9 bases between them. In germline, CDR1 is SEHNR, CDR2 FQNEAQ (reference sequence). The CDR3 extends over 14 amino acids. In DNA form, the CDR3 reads TGTGCCAGCAGCTTAGGCCCCCAACCCTACGAGCAGTACTTC. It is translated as CASSLGPQPYEQYF. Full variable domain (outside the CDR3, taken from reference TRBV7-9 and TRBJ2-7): DTGVSQNPRHKITKRGQNVTFRCDPISEHNRLYWYRQTLGQGPEFLTYFQNEAQLEKSRLLSDRFSAERPKGSFSTLEIQRTEQGDSAMYLCASSLGPQPYEQYFGPGTRLTVT.

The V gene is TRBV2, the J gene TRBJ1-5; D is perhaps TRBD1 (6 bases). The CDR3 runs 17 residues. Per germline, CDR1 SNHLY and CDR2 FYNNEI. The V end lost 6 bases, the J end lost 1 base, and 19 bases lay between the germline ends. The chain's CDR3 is CASSVARGGKSNQPQHF. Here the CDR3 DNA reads TGTGCCAGCAGCGTCGCAAGGGGGGGGAAGAGCAATCAGCCCCAGCATTTT. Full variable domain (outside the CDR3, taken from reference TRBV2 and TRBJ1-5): EPEVTQTPSHQVTQMGQEVILRCVPISNHLYFYWYRQILGQKVEFLVSFYNNEISEKSEIFDDQFSVERPDGSNFTLKIRSTKLEDSAMYFCASSVARGGKSNQPQHFGDGTRLSIL.

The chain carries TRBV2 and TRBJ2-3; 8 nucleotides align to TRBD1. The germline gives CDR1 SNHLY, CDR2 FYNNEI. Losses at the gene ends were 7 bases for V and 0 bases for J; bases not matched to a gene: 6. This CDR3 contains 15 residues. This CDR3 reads CASTVDRGSTDTQYF. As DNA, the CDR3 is TGTGCCAGCACCGTCGACAGGGGCAGCACAGATACGCAGTATTTT.

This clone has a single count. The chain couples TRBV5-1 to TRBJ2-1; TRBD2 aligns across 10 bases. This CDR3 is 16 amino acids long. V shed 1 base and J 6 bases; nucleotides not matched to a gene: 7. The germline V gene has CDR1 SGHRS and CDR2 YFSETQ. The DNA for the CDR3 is TGCGCCAGCAGCTTGACTAGCGGGAACAGCCTCAATGAGCAGTTCTTC. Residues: CASSLTSGNSLNEQFF.

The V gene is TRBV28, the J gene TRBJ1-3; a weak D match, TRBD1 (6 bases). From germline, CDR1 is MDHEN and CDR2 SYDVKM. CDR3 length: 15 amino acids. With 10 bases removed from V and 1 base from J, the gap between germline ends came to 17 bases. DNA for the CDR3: TGTGCCACTGGGGGCCATACCCCTTCTGGAAACACCATATATTTT. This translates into CATGGHTPSGNTIYF.

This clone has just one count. CDR3 sequence (DNA): TGCGCCAGCAGCTTTAGGACAGGGTGGGGCTACACCTTC. Its protein is CASSFRTGWGYTF. The V gene is TRBV5-1, the J gene TRBJ1-2; 8 bases align to TRBD1. J was trimmed by 8 bases and V by 2 bases; bases with no gene match: 5. Germline-derived CDR1 and CDR2 are SGHRS and YFSETQ. The CDR3 sequence is 13 residues long.

In DNA, the CDR3 is TGTGCCAGCAGCACCTTAGCGGGGTCCCCCACAGATACGCAGTATTTT. Its translation is CASSTLAGSPTDTQYF. The rearrangement links TRBV7-3 to TRBJ2-3; 8 bases agree with TRBD2. The CDR3 sequence is 16 residues long. CDR1 is SGHTA, CDR2 FQGTGA, per germline. The V segment lost 5 bases and the J segment 2 bases; nucleotides outside the gene matches: 9. The full variable domain, with the rest looked up from reference TRBV7-3 and TRBJ2-3, is GAGVSQTPSNKVTEKGKYVELRCDPISGHTALYWYRQSLGQGPEFLIYFQGTGAADDSGLPNDRFFAVRPEGSVSTLKIQRTERGDSAVYLCASSTLAGSPTDTQYFGPGTRLTVL.

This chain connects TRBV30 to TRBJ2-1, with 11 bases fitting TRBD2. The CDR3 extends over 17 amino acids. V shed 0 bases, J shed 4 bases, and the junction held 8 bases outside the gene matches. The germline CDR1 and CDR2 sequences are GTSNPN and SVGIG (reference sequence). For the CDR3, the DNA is TGTGCCTGGAGTGTAGGGCTAGCGGGAGGCCGATACAATGAGCAGTTCTTC. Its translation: CAWSVGLAGGRYNEQFF.

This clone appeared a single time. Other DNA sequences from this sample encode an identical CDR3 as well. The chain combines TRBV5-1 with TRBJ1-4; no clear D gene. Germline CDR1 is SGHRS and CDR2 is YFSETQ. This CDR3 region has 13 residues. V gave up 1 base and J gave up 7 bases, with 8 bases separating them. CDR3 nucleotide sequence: TGCGCCAGCAGCTTGTCCAGCCTTGAAAAACTGTTTTTT. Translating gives CASSLSSLEKLFF.

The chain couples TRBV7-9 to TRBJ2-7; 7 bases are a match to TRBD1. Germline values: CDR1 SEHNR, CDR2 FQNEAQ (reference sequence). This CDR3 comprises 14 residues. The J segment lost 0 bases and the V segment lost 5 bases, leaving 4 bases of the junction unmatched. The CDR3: CASSQDRDSYEQYF. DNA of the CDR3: TGTGCCAGCAGCCAAGACAGGGACTCCTACGAGCAGTACTTC. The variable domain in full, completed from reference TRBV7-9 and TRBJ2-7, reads DTGVSQNPRHKITKRGQNVTFRCDPISEHNRLYWYRQTLGQGPEFLTYFQNEAQLEKSRLLSDRFSAERPKGSFSTLEIQRTEQGDSAMYLCASSQDRDSYEQYFGPGTRLTVT.

The CDR3 sequence: CASSTGTGVGEQFF. CDR3 DNA sequence: TGTGCCAGTAGTACCGGGACAGGTGTCGGTGAGCAGTTCTTC. The chain combines TRBV19 with TRBJ2-1, with TRBD1 matching 8 bases. The germline V gene encodes CDR1 LNHDA and CDR2 SQIVND (reference sequence). This CDR3 is built from 14 residues. V shed 4 bases and J 9 bases; nucleotides not matched to a gene: 8.

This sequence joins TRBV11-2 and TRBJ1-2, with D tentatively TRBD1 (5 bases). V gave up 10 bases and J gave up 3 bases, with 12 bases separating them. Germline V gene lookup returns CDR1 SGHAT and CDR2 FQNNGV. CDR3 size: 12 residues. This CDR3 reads CATSWGHYGYTF. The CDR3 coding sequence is TGTGCCACCTCGTGGGGCCACTATGGCTACACCTTC.

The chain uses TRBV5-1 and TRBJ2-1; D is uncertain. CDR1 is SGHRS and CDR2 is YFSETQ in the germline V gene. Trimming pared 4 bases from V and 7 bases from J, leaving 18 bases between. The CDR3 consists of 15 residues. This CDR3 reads CASSPDGWAKNEQFF. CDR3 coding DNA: TGCGCCAGCAGCCCCGACGGCTGGGCGAAGAATGAGCAGTTCTTC.

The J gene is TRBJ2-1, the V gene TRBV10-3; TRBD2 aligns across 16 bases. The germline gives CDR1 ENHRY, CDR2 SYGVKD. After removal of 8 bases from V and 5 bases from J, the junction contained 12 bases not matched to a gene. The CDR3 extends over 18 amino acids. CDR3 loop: CAIGRGTSGRAVNNEQFF. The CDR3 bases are TGTGCCATCGGAAGAGGGACTAGCGGGAGGGCCGTCAACAATGAGCAGTTCTTC.

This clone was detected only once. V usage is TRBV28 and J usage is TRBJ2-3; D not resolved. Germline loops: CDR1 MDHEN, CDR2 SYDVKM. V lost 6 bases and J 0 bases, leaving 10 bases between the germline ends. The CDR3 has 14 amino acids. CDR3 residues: CASSQAASTDTQYF. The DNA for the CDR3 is TGTGCCAGCAGCCAAGCTGCTAGCACAGATACGCAGTATTTT. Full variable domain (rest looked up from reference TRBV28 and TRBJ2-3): DVKVTQSSRYLVKRTGEKVFLECVQDMDHENMFWYRQDPGLGLRLIYFSYDVKMKEKGDIPEGYSVSREKKERFSLILESASTNQTSMYLCASSQAASTDTQYFGPGTRLTVL.